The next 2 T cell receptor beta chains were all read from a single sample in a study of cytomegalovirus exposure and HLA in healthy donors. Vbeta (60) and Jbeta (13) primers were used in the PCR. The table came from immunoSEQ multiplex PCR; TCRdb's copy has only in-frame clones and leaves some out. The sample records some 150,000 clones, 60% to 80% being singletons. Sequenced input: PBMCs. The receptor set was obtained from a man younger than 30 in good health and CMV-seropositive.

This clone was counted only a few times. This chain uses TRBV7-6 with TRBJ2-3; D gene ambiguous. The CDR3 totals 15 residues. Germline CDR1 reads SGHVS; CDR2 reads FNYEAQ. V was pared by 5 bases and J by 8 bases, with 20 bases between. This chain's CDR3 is CASSSFGQYAGTQYF. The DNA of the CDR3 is TGTGCCAGCAGCAGCTTCGGCCAGTACGCAGGTACGCAGTATTTT. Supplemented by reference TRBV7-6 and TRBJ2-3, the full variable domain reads GAGVSQSPRYKVTKRGQDVALRCDPISGHVSLYWYRQALGQGPEFLTYFNYEAQQDKSGLPNDRFSAERPEGSISTLTIQRTEQRDSAMYRCASSSFGQYAGTQYFGPGTRLTVL.

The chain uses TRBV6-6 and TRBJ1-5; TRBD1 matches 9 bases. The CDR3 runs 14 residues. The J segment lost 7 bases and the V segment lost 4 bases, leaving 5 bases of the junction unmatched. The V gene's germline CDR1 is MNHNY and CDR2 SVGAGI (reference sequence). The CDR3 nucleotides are TGTGCCAGCAGTTCCACAGGGGGCCGGCAGCCCCAGCATTTT. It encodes CASSSTGGRQPQHF.